What follows is one T cell receptor (beta chain) and its context. CD45RO-negative, CCR7-positively selected cells formed the naive CD8 fraction, excluding terminally differentiated effector memory CD45RA+ cells. The protocol was immunoSEQ multiplex PCR, while the TCRdb copy is restricted to in-frame clones and leaves out a portion. The data hold approximately 1.9 million clones, with roughly 95% observed a single time. These data are taken from a study of shared clonotypes between healthy human individuals. Trimming at V came to 4 bases and at J to 10 bases, leaving 9 bases not matched to a gene. The CDR3 length is 15 residues. Germline loops: CDR1 ENHRY, CDR2 SYGVKD.

Sequencing was performed on naive CD8+ T cells from PBMCs. The rearrangement uses TRBV10-3 and TRBJ2-1; TRBD2 matches at 11 bases. The sequence was collected from a man between 18 and 29 years old in good health. Some clones in this sample may be carry-over from other donors' samples. The DNA for the CDR3 is TGTGCCATCAGTGGGGGGACTAGCGGAGCTGGCGAGCAGTTCTTC. Translating it yields CAISGGTSGAGEQFF.